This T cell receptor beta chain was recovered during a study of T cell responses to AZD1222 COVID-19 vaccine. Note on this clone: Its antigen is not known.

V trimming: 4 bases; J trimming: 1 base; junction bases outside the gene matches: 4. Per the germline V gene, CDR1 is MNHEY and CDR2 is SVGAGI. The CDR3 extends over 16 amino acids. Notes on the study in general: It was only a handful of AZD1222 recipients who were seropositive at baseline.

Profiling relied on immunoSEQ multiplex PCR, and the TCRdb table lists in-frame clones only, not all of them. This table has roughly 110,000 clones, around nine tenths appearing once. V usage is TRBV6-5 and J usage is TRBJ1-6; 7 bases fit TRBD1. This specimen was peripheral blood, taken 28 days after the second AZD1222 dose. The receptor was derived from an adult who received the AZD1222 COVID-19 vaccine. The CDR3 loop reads CASSFSTGSYNSPLHF. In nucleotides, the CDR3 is TGTGCCAGCAGTTTTTCGACAGGGTCCTATAATTCACCCCTCCACTTT.